The 27 T cell receptor beta chains given below trace back to one sample, sequenced in a study of cytomegalovirus exposure and HLA in healthy donors. The repertoire was sequenced with immunoSEQ multiplex PCR; TCRdb's copy has only in-frame clones and lacks some. The sample contains over 70,000 clones, 94% of which appear only once. Sequencing was performed on PBMCs. These receptors originate from a woman in her late teens or twenties in good health and CMV-seronegative.

The chain couples TRBV4-1 to TRBJ1-5, with D unresolved. The CDR3 consists of 14 residues. Between the trimmed V and J ends, which lost 3 bases and 5 bases, there was a span of 11 bases. The germline gives CDR1 MGHRA, CDR2 YSYEKL. Written as DNA, the CDR3 is TGCGCCAGCAGCCAGGGAGTCGGGGATCAGCCCCAGCATTTT. This codes for CASSQGVGDQPQHF.

The chain combines TRBV28 with TRBJ2-7, with D possibly matching TRBD2 (6 bases). There are 15 residues in the CDR3. CDR1 is MDHEN, CDR2 SYDVKM, per germline. V shed 4 bases and J shed 3 bases, with 16 bases lying between them. Here the CDR3 DNA reads TGTGCCAGCAGTTCACCGGGGACTGGCTTCTACGAGCAGTACTTC. The encoded protein is CASSSPGTGFYEQYF.

V usage is TRBV6-4 and J usage is TRBJ2-2; 10 bases are shared with TRBD1. From germline, CDR1 is MRHNA and CDR2 SNTAGT. Trimming took 6 bases from V and 2 from J; bases not matched to a gene: 3. This CDR3 has 15 residues. CDR3 coding DNA: TGTGCCAGCAGAAGGGACAGGGGAAACACCGGGGAGCTGTTTTTT. Amino acids: CASRRDRGNTGELFF.

The rearrangement links TRBV11-2 to TRBJ2-5; TRBD2 agrees at 10 bases. CDR3 size: 13 residues. The V gene's germline CDR1 is SGHAT and CDR2 FQNNGV. V lost 6 bases to trimming and J lost 3 bases; unmatched junction nucleotides: 1. The DNA of the CDR3 is TGTGCCAGCAGTGGACTAGCGGAAGAGACCCAGTACTTC. It specifies CASSGLAEETQYF.

The chain links TRBV7-3 to TRBJ2-3; no clear D gene. Germline CDR1 is SGHTA and CDR2 is FQGTGA. V lost 2 bases to trimming and J lost 1 base, with 13 bases between them. The CDR3 runs to 16 residues. In nucleotides, the CDR3 is TGTGCCAGCAGCTTAGATCCTGCCGCAGGCACAGATACGCAGTATTTT. Translation gives CASSLDPAAGTDTQYF.

The rearrangement links TRBV7-2 to TRBJ1-2, with D possibly TRBD1 on 5 matching bases. Germline CDR1 and CDR2: SGHTA and FQGNSA. With 0 bases removed from V and 4 bases from J, the gap between germline ends came to 12 bases. The CDR3 loop spans 15 amino acids. CDR3 sequence: CASSLALGGGYGYTF. CDR3 bases: TGTGCCAGCAGCTTAGCGCTCGGGGGGGGCTATGGCTACACCTTC.

This chain joins TRBV5-5 and TRBJ1-4; possible D gene TRBD1, 6 bases. The CDR3 runs to 17 residues. Germline V gives CDR1 SGHKS, CDR2 YYEKEE (reference sequence). V was clipped by 3 bases and J by 6 bases, with 21 bases between them. The CDR3 region has the DNA TGTGCCAGCAGCTCCCGAGAACGGGGGGCTGGGGATGAAAAACTGTTTTTT. Translated, it gives CASSSRERGAGDEKLFF.

This sequence joins TRBV27 and TRBJ2-1, with D perhaps TRBD2 (7 bases). This CDR3 region has 16 residues. The germline gives CDR1 MNHEY, CDR2 SMNVEV (reference sequence). Trimming removed 5 bases at V and 7 bases at J, with 21 bases between. The CDR3: CASSLQGAGSGNEQFF. The CDR3 DNA follows: TGTGCCAGCAGTCTACAGGGAGCGGGGAGTGGGAATGAGCAGTTCTTC.

This sequence joins TRBV4-1 and TRBJ2-3; 10 positions agree with TRBD2. V was clipped by 0 bases and J by 5 bases; unmatched bases: 5. This CDR3 contains 16 residues. Germline CDR1 is MGHRA and CDR2 is YSYEKL. The CDR3: CASSQDWLAGGDTQYF. CDR3 sequence (DNA): TGCGCCAGCAGCCAAGATTGGTTAGCGGGGGGAGATACGCAGTATTTT.

V gene TRBV6-6 combines with J gene TRBJ2-7; TRBD2 might be the D (6 bases). CDR1 and CDR2 (germline): MNHNY, SVGAGI (reference sequence). Trimming took off 6 bases at V and 2 bases at J, with 14 bases between the two ends. The CDR3 runs to 14 residues. Here the CDR3 reads CASRTRDSTYEQYF. The CDR3 region has the DNA TGTGCCAGCAGAACTAGGGACTCCACCTACGAGCAGTACTTC.

In this sample, this clone turned up once. The chain uses TRBV5-6 and TRBJ2-7; D possibly corresponds to TRBD1 (6 bases). The CDR3 sequence is 14 residues long. Germline CDR1 reads SGHDT; CDR2 reads YYEEEE. Between the trimmed V and J ends, which lost 2 bases and 3 bases, there was a span of 12 bases. The CDR3 nucleotides read TGTGCCAGCAGCTTTGGGCAGGGGAACTACGAGCAGTACTTC. It encodes CASSFGQGNYEQYF.

V gene TRBV10-3 combines with J gene TRBJ1-5; maybe TRBD1 (6 bases). V lost 8 bases and J 3 bases, leaving 17 bases between the germline ends. The CDR3 spans 15 residues. Germline CDR1 is ENHRY and CDR2 is SYGVKD. CDR3 nucleotides: TGTGCCATCCGTCCCTCGGACAGCAACAATCAGCCCCAGCATTTT. It codes for CAIRPSDSNNQPQHF.

This sequence joins TRBV4-1 and TRBJ2-1, with 8 bases lining up with TRBD2. Germline CDR1 is MGHRA and CDR2 is YSYEKL. This CDR3 has 15 residues. Trimming took 0 bases from V and 2 from J; bases not matched to a gene: 0. CDR3 in amino acids: CASSQDSGAYNEQFF. The CDR3 nucleotides read TGCGCCAGCAGCCAAGATAGCGGGGCCTACAATGAGCAGTTCTTC.

In the case of this clone: Sequence at one end of the junction differs from germline and may be a read error. V gene TRBV9 combines with J gene TRBJ1-4, with no clear D. CDR1 is SGDLS and CDR2 is YYNGEE in the germline V gene. CDR3 length equals 10 residues. The DNA for the CDR3 is TGTGCCAGCAGCGTAGAAAAAACTGTTTTT. Protein sequence: CASSVEKTVF. Drawing the rest from reference TRBV9 and TRBJ1-4, the complete variable domain is DSGVTQTPKHLITATGQRVTLRCSPRSGDLSVYWYQQSLDQGLQFLIQYYNGEERAKGNILERFSAQQFPDLHSELNLSSLELGDSALYFCASSVEKTVFGSGTQLSVL.

This rearrangement joins TRBV27 to TRBJ1-4, with 9 bases fitting TRBD1. Germline V gene data show CDR1 as MNHEY and CDR2 as SMNVEV (reference sequence). The CDR3 is made up of 13 amino acids. The junction had 9 bases not matched to a gene; V was cut back by 6 bases and J by 13 bases. The CDR3 region is CASSQDRGGVLFF. The CDR3 DNA follows: TGTGCCAGCAGCCAGGACAGGGGCGGAGTACTGTTTTTT.

V gene TRBV5-1 combines with J gene TRBJ2-3; 9 bases are shared with TRBD1. Trimming removed 5 bases from V and 1 base from J; junction bases left unmatched: 5. Per the germline V gene, CDR1 is SGHRS and CDR2 is YFSETQ. This CDR3 is 15 amino acids long. The CDR3 sequence is CASSPDRGGTDTQYF. CDR3 nucleotides: TGCGCCAGCAGTCCGGACAGGGGCGGCACAGATACGCAGTATTTT. The full variable domain, rest sourced from reference TRBV5-1 and TRBJ2-3, is KAGVTQTPRYLIKTRGQQVTLSCSPISGHRSVSWYQQTPGQGLQFLFEYFSETQRNKGNFPGRFSGRQFSNSRSEMNVSTLELGDSALYLCASSPDRGGTDTQYFGPGTRLTVL.

V is TRBV6-1 and J is TRBJ2-5; no reliable D call. V lost 6 bases, J lost 2 bases, and 7 bases lay in between. Germline CDR1 is MNHNS and CDR2 is SASEGT. CDR3 size: 12 residues. CDR3 DNA sequence: TGTGCCAGCAGAGAGAGGCAAGAGACCCAGTACTTC. Encoded protein: CASRERQETQYF.

This chain uses TRBV28 with TRBJ1-5; D remains ambiguous. Germline CDR1 is MDHEN and CDR2 is SYDVKM. V was pared by 2 bases and J by 7 bases, with 9 bases between. The CDR3 is made up of 13 amino acids. This chain's CDR3 is CASSLIGSQPQHF. The CDR3 nucleotides read TGTGCCAGCAGTTTAATAGGTAGCCAGCCCCAGCATTTT. Full variable domain (missing parts from reference TRBV28 and TRBJ1-5): DVKVTQSSRYLVKRTGEKVFLECVQDMDHENMFWYRQDPGLGLRLIYFSYDVKMKEKGDIPEGYSVSREKKERFSLILESASTNQTSMYLCASSLIGSQPQHFGDGTRLSIL.

The CDR3 bases are TGTGCCAGTAAGATGGGAGAGTTGGGCACTGAAGCTTTCTTT. This codes for CASKMGELGTEAFF. V is TRBV19 and J is TRBJ1-1, with D uncertain. V lost 7 bases to trimming and J lost 4 bases, with 16 bases between them. This CDR3 region has 14 residues. Germline V gene lookup returns CDR1 LNHDA and CDR2 SQIVND (reference sequence).

CDR3 sequence: CASTKEGLSSNTEAFF. The CDR3 nucleotides are TGTGCCAGCACGAAGGAGGGGCTTTCATCGAACACTGAAGCTTTCTTT. The chain combines TRBV28 with TRBJ1-1; tentatively, D is TRBD1 (5 bases). The CDR3 length is 16 residues. The germline V gene encodes CDR1 MDHEN and CDR2 SYDVKM. V was shortened by 7 bases and J by 1 base, with 19 bases between the two germline ends.

The V and J genes are TRBV29-1 and TRBJ2-5; D is perhaps TRBD1 (5 bases). This CDR3 has 14 residues. V was pared by 2 bases and J by 6 bases, with 16 bases between. CDR1 is SQVTM, CDR2 ANQGSEA, per germline. CDR3 in DNA: TGCAGCGTTGAACCGGCGAGTGGGGCAAAGACCCAGTACTTC. It translates to CSVEPASGAKTQYF.

The chain carries TRBV11-2 and TRBJ2-1, with 8 bases lining up with TRBD2. The CDR3 is 18 residues long. V lost 5 bases and J lost 7; bases outside the gene matches: 19. CDR1 is SGHAT, CDR2 FQNNGV, per germline. The CDR3 DNA reads TGTGCCAGCAGCCCCCGTTTAGCGGGGACCACCGGAAGAAATGAGCAGTTCTTC. This encodes CASSPRLAGTTGRNEQFF.

The chain combines TRBV7-9 with TRBJ2-7; a weak D match, TRBD1 (6 bases). Germline V CDR1 and CDR2: SEHNR, FQNEAQ (reference sequence). The germline V and J ends were trimmed by 5 bases and 2 bases, with 10 bases remaining between them. The CDR3 is 13 amino acids. The CDR3 nucleotides read TGTGCCAGCAGCCCCGACAGGACCTACGAGCAGTACTTC. This gives the protein CASSPDRTYEQYF.

The chain is built from TRBV30 and TRBJ1-6, with a possible D match to TRBD1 (5 bases). The CDR3 covers 16 residues. Deletions cut 3 bases from V and 7 bases from J, with 19 bases between. Germline V gives CDR1 GTSNPN, CDR2 SVGIG (reference sequence). CDR3 amino acids: CAWRSGGSQLNSPLHF. The DNA for the CDR3 is TGTGCCTGGAGGTCCGGGGGGTCCCAACTAAATTCACCCCTCCACTTT.

The V call is TRBV5-6, the J call TRBJ1-5, with D possibly matching TRBD1 (6 bases). The CDR3 is 14 amino acids. Germline CDR1 and CDR2: SGHDT and YYEEEE. The V and J ends lost 5 bases and 0 bases respectively, with 9 bases between them. The CDR3 coding sequence is TGTGCCAGCAGGGAACAGGGTAGCAATCAGCCCCAGCATTTT. Residues: CASREQGSNQPQHF.

The chain joins TRBV19 to TRBJ1-6; D possibly corresponds to TRBD1 (5 bases). V dropped 5 bases and J dropped 6 bases, with 14 bases sitting between them. Germline CDR1 is LNHDA and CDR2 is SQIVND (reference sequence). The CDR3 extends over 15 amino acids. The CDR3 spells CASSSGWGGNSPLHF. CDR3 nucleotides: TGTGCCAGTAGTTCAGGTTGGGGGGGTAATTCACCCCTCCACTTT. The whole variable domain, remainder taken from reference TRBV19 and TRBJ1-6, is DGGITQSPKYLFRKEGQNVTLSCEQNLNHDAMYWYRQDPGQGLRLIYYSQIVNDFQKGDIAEGYSVSREKKESFPLTVTSAQKNPTAFYLCASSSGWGGNSPLHFGNGTRLTVT.

This clone was observed once. V gene TRBV11-2 combines with J gene TRBJ1-1; D unresolved. V was pared by 5 bases and J by 8 bases, with 18 bases between. Looked up from germline, CDR1 is SGHAT and CDR2 is FQNNGV. This CDR3 contains 14 residues. The chain's CDR3 is CASSPLGRVWEAFF. The CDR3 region has the DNA TGTGCCAGCAGCCCCCTCGGGAGGGTGTGGGAAGCTTTCTTT.